The T cell receptor beta chain described here comes from a study of T cell changes during pregnancy in multiple sclerosis. The CDR3 contains 20 residues. Looked up from germline, CDR1 is LGHNA and CDR2 is YSLEER. The V gene end was trimmed by 0 bases and the J gene end by 6 bases; junction bases not matched to a gene: 17. Libraries were prepared by immunoSEQ multiplex PCR; TCRdb keeps only in-frame clonotypes and omits some of them. The sample yields more than 35,000 clones, more than 75% seen once. Sequencing was performed on CD8+ T cells from peripheral blood mononuclear cells, taken after pregnancy. This sequence originates from a female donor in good health, enrolled as a control in a pregnancy study. The chain employs TRBV4-3 and TRBJ2-2; 9 bases are shared with TRBD2. The chain's CDR3 is CASSQDALGTSSQNPGELFF. CDR3 sequence (DNA): TGCGCCAGCAGCCAAGATGCTTTGGGGACTAGCTCTCAAAACCCCGGGGAGCTGTTTTTT.